Listed below are T cell receptor beta chains from one sample, sequenced in a study of shared clonotypes between healthy human individuals. Libraries were prepared by immunoSEQ multiplex PCR; TCRdb keeps only in-frame clonotypes and omits some of them. The sample carries 2 million to 2.5 million clones, 90% to 96% recorded once. Material for sequencing was naive CD4+ T cells sorted from blood. The receptors were gathered from a man younger than 30 in good health. Each CDR3 is given with its conserved first and last residue. The D gene is left open where the match is weak.

v_gene,d_gene,CDR3aa
TRBV19,-,CASSIKEGETRNGYTF
TRBV2,-,CASSRAGNTIYF
TRBV5-6,-,CASTQPIRMRGRGETQYF
TRBV14,TRBD1,CASSQGAGSYEQYF
TRBV5-1,TRBD2,CASSLGTSGSNTGELFF
TRBV28,-,CASRSYSGRYEQYF
TRBV9,TRBD2,CASSFSAGAGETQYF
TRBV19,-,CASSSWVSGELFF
TRBV11-2,TRBD1,CASSLGATGLYEQYF
TRBV6-5,-,CASGRLQETQYF
TRBV9,-,CASSPDWVTNTEAFF
TRBV6-5,-,CASRFSSGEQYF
TRBV5-4,TRBD2,CASSLASGGSYNEQFF
TRBV4-3,-,CASSQDTGVGSYGYTF
TRBV7-2,TRBD1,CASRLTGAAGNTEAFF
TRBV5-1,-,CASSLDSNEKLFF
TRBV7-2,TRBD1,CASSLDRGTPLHF
TRBV5-1,-,CASSRMPGSVEQYF
TRBV2,TRBD1,CATRDRSIGETQYF
TRBV6-5,TRBD1,CASSAGTAYNSPLHF
TRBV25-1,-,CASSEYGDTQYF
TRBV7-9,-,CASSFADSNQPQHF
TRBV29-1,-,CSVGSGGGPDTQYF
TRBV11-2,-,CASSLATDQPQHF
TRBV6-5,-,CASSPDSNQPQHF
TRBV5-8,TRBD1,CASSLAGTGTGELFF
TRBV6-6,-,CANSAGVNQPQHF
TRBV6-6,-,CASEMSGMNTEAFF
TRBV18,TRBD1,CASSRDRGDEQYF
TRBV27,TRBD1,CASSKTGDYGYTF
TRBV7-8,TRBD1,CASSLGTGNGYTF
TRBV4-3,TRBD2,CASSPLASGAYEQYF
TRBV7-2,-,CASSWGKARPETQYF
TRBV9,TRBD1,CASSATGGWTDTQYF
TRBV18,-,CASSLRDTYEQYF
TRBV29-1,TRBD2,CSVESKASGGHNEQFF